This T cell receptor beta chain was identified during a study of T-cell memory formation after mild COVID-19. Study summary: TCR clusters largely stayed donor specific.

Study results and limitations: Pre-infection memory contained some responding clones, which suggested that cross-reactive memory had joined.

TCR alpha and TCR beta cDNA libraries carrying sample barcodes and UMIs came from 5'RACE with constant-segment primers. Via MiXCR, TCRdb re-called the 5' RACE reads, giving one row per CDR3 protein. The table includes about 100,000 distinct CDR3 sequences, roughly 19% detected once. This clonotype was found a few times. Its antigen remains unidentified. Germline V gives CDR1 SGHNT, CDR2 YENEEA. Trimming pared 5 bases from V and 5 bases from J, leaving 7 bases between. CDR3 length: 12 amino acids. Source material: PBMCs or a T cell subset sorted from them (not recorded which). The chain joins TRBV11-3 to TRBJ2-1; D not certain. The origin of this receptor is a young man who had mild COVID-19 (a few samples of this study predate the infection). Cell type and time point are not known. The CDR3 is CASSARDNEQFF. Written as DNA, the CDR3 is TGTGCCAGCAGCGCCCGAGACAATGAGCAGTTCTTC. The variable domain in full, completed from reference TRBV11-3 and TRBJ2-1, reads EAGVVQSPRYKIIEKKQPVAFWCNPISGHNTLYWYLQNLGQGPELLIRYENEEAVDDSQLPKDRFSAERLKGVDSTLKIQPAELGDSAVYLCASSARDNEQFFGPGTRLTVL.